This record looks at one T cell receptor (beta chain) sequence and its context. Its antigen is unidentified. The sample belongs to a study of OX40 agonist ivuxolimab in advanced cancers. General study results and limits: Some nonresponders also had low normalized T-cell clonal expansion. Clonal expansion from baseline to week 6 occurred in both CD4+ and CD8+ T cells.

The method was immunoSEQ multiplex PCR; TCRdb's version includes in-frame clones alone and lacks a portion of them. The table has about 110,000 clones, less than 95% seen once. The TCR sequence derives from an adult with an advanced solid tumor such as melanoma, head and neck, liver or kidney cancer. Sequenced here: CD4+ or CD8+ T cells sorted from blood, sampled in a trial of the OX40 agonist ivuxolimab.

The CDR3 here is CASRLQGRTNEKLFF. The CDR3 DNA reads as TGTGCCAGTAGACTACAGGGTCGTACTAATGAAAAACTGTTTTTT. This chain links TRBV19 with TRBJ1-4, with D maybe TRBD1 (6 bases). CDR1 LNHDA and CDR2 SQIVND come from the germline V gene (reference sequence). The V and J ends lost 6 bases and 2 bases respectively, with 13 bases between them. The CDR3 totals 15 residues.